In its sample, the clone carrying this TCR beta chain was seen many times. Antigen: not known. This sample is drawn from a study of CD8+CD57+ T cells in acquired aplastic anemia. Looking at the study overall: When averaged, DNA from sorted CD4+ and CD8+ cells came to approximately 3.2 ug. The study's findings and limits: Patients shared under 30 CD8+ CDR3 sequences with controls.

The length of the CDR3 is 14 residues. Germline V gives CDR1 LNHNV, CDR2 YYDKDF (reference sequence). Trimming removed 2 bases at V and 5 bases at J, with 13 bases between. The template used for profiling TCR beta VDJ and CDR3 was genomic DNA. TCRdb called the reads again in MiXCR, with one record for every CDR3 protein. The top ten clones hold over 25% of a sample with 150,000 or so distinct CDR3 sequences, about 50% of them seen once. Sequencing involved patients with CD8+CD57+ cell expansion previously shown by flow cytometry. This rearrangement joins TRBV15 to TRBJ2-7; D not resolved. Sequenced input: sorted CD4+, CD8+, or CD8+CD57+ T cells (not recorded which) from PBMCs. The receptor was derived from a human donor with aplastic anemia. In DNA, the CDR3 is TGTGCCACCAGCAGACGACTCACCCTCAACGAGCAGTACTTC. Protein: CATSRRLTLNEQYF.